The 18 T cell receptor beta chains listed next were all sequenced from one sample in a study of blood T cell repertoires in COVID-19. The repertoire was sequenced with immunoSEQ multiplex PCR; TCRdb's copy has only in-frame clones and lacks some. The sample lists roughly 500,000 clones, 80% to 90% seen once, with more than 3% in the top ten. The sequenced material came from peripheral blood. The source is a human donor in a cohort sampled during active COVID-19.

This clone was observed once. This chain uses TRBV11-2 with TRBJ1-2; 8 bases match TRBD1. Trimming removed 4 bases from V and 7 bases from J; junction bases left unmatched: 5. CDR1 and CDR2 (germline): SGHAT, FQNNGV. The CDR3 has 13 residues. The CDR3 DNA reads as TGTGCCAGCAGCTCCTTGGACAGGGTTGGCTACACCTTC. This sequence encodes CASSSLDRVGYTF. The entire variable domain, with the rest obtained from reference TRBV11-2 and TRBJ1-2, is as follows: EAGVAQSPRYKIIEKRQSVAFWCNPISGHATLYWYQQILGQGPKLLIQFQNNGVVDDSQLPKDRFSAERLKGVDSTLKIQPAKLEDSAVYLCASSSLDRVGYTFGSGTRLTVV.

The V gene is TRBV3-1 (or the pseudogene TRBV3-2), the J gene TRBJ2-7; TRBD1 might be the D (5 bases). Between the trimmed V and J ends, which lost 3 bases and 5 bases, there was a span of 8 bases. The CDR3 is 12 residues long. Germline V gene sequence: CDR1 LGHDT, CDR2 YNNKEL (reference sequence). The CDR3 spells CASSHLGHEQYF. The CDR3 DNA reads TGTGCCAGCAGCCACCTGGGGCACGAGCAGTACTTC.

This chain joins TRBV18 and TRBJ2-3; TRBD2 agrees at 7 bases. V lost 3 bases, J lost 0 bases, and 0 bases stayed unmatched. Per germline, CDR1 KGHSH and CDR2 LQKENI. The length of the CDR3 is 14 residues. CDR3 coding DNA: TGTGCCAGCTCACCGGGGGGGAGCACAGATACGCAGTATTTT. This translates into CASSPGGSTDTQYF.

This chain links TRBV30 with TRBJ1-6, with unresolved D. Looked up from germline, CDR1 is GTSNPN and CDR2 is SVGIG (reference sequence). Trimming removed 3 bases from V and 0 bases from J, with 3 bases in between. This CDR3 is 13 amino acids long. The CDR3 spells CAWSGSYNSPLHF. The CDR3, as DNA: TGTGCCTGGAGCGGCTCCTATAATTCACCCCTCCACTTT.

CDR3 sequence reads: CASSSGTSYEQYF. In DNA form, the CDR3 reads TGTGCCAGCAGCTCCGGGACTAGCTACGAGCAGTACTTC. This chain connects TRBV5-4 to TRBJ2-7, with TRBD2 matching 8 bases. The J segment lost 3 bases and the V segment lost 3 bases, leaving 2 bases of the junction unmatched. The CDR3 totals 13 residues. Germline loops: CDR1 SGHNT, CDR2 YYREEE (reference sequence).

This clone was seen a handful of times. The chain uses TRBV30 and TRBJ2-7; D might be TRBD2 (6 bases). This CDR3 contains 13 residues. CDR1 and CDR2 (germline): GTSNPN, SVGIG (reference sequence). V lost 4 bases to trimming and J lost 1 base, with 11 bases between them. The CDR3 is CAWKRGGSYEQYF. CDR3 nucleotides: TGTGCCTGGAAAAGAGGAGGGTCCTACGAGCAGTACTTC.

This clone came up once. The rearrangement links TRBV19 to TRBJ1-4; D is uncertain. Per the germline V gene, CDR1 is LNHDA and CDR2 is SQIVND (reference sequence). The CDR3 sequence is 17 residues long. V lost 7 bases and J 0 bases, leaving 18 bases between the germline ends. The CDR3 is CASNPTFSAATNEKLFF. The CDR3 DNA follows: TGTGCCAGTAACCCAACGTTCAGTGCGGCAACTAATGAAAAACTGTTTTTT. Supplemented by reference TRBV19 and TRBJ1-4, the full variable domain reads DGGITQSPKYLFRKEGQNVTLSCEQNLNHDAMYWYRQDPGQGLRLIYYSQIVNDFQKGDIAEGYSVSREKKESFPLTVTSAQKNPTAFYLCASNPTFSAATNEKLFFGSGTQLSVL.

This chain links TRBV4-2 with TRBJ2-3; TRBD2 matches 10 bases. The CDR3 covers 17 residues. V was pared by 4 bases and J by 1 base, with 8 bases of the junction left unmatched. Germline CDR1 is LGHNA and CDR2 is YNFKEQ. CDR3 coding DNA: TGTGCCAGCAGCCTTCTTTTAGCGGGAGGCCGCACAGATACGCAGTATTTT. This gives the protein CASSLLLAGGRTDTQYF.

CDR3 nucleotides: TGTGCCAGCAGCTCCTCCTGGGGCCTAGCGGGAGACCCCAATGAGCAGTTCTTC. Translating it yields CASSSSWGLAGDPNEQFF. V gene TRBV5-8 combines with J gene TRBJ2-1; 10 positions match TRBD2. Trimming at V came to 3 bases and at J to 6 bases, leaving 15 bases not matched to a gene. From germline, CDR1 is SGHTS and CDR2 YDEGEE. This CDR3 has 18 amino acids.

V usage is TRBV30 and J usage is TRBJ1-1; TRBD1 matches at 8 bases. V was clipped by 7 bases and J by 4 bases; unmatched bases: 17. This CDR3 is 16 amino acids long. Germline V gene data show CDR1 as GTSNPN and CDR2 as SVGIG (reference sequence). CDR3 loop: CALGPGQVQGGTEAFF. The DNA of the CDR3 is TGTGCCTTGGGCCCGGGACAGGTGCAAGGGGGCACTGAAGCTTTCTTT.

V gene TRBV19 combines with J gene TRBJ1-2, with TRBD1 matching over 9 bases. In germline, CDR1 is LNHDA, CDR2 SQIVND (reference sequence). Unmatched junction bases numbered 4, after V lost 4 bases and J lost 7 bases. The CDR3 spans 13 residues. The CDR3 coding sequence is TGTGCCAGTAGTACTACAGGGGGCTTTGGCTACACCTTC. It yields the protein CASSTTGGFGYTF.

This sequence joins TRBV11-2 and TRBJ1-4; TRBD1 matches 9 bases. V gave up 5 bases and J gave up 10 bases; unmatched junction bases: 8. The CDR3 covers 14 residues. Germline V CDR1 and CDR2: SGHAT, FQNNGV. This CDR3 is CASSPGQGTSKLFF. The DNA of the CDR3 is TGTGCCAGCAGCCCGGGACAGGGTACCTCAAAACTGTTTTTT.

This chain links TRBV3-1 (or the pseudogene TRBV3-2) with TRBJ1-2; 9 nucleotides match TRBD1. The CDR3 has 14 amino acids. Losses at the gene ends were 5 bases for V and 6 bases for J; bases not matched to a gene: 7. The germline gives CDR1 LGHDT, CDR2 YNNKEL (reference sequence). CDR3 nucleotides: TGTGCCAGCAGCAACAAGGACAGGGGAAATGGCTACACCTTC. Its translation: CASSNKDRGNGYTF.

CDR3 in amino acids: CASGLYEQYF. CDR3 coding DNA: TGTGCCAGCGGTCTATACGAGCAGTACTTC. This chain connects TRBV27 to TRBJ2-7; D remains ambiguous. This CDR3 contains 10 residues. Looked up from germline, CDR1 is MNHEY and CDR2 is SMNVEV (reference sequence). V lost 8 bases and J 4 bases, leaving 6 bases between the germline ends.

The chain links TRBV6-2 or TRBV6-3 to TRBJ2-3; 13 positions match TRBD2. From germline, CDR1 is MNHEY and CDR2 SVGEGT. The CDR3 length is 17 residues. The V segment lost 0 bases and the J segment 7 bases; nucleotides outside the gene matches: 7. As DNA, the CDR3 is TGTGCCAGCAGTTACTCTTCCGGGACTAGCGGGACAAATACGCAGTATTTT. It translates to CASSYSSGTSGTNTQYF.

This rearrangement joins TRBV15 to TRBJ1-6, with a weak D call TRBD1 (6 bases). CDR3 size: 16 residues. Trimming took 0 bases from V and 7 from J, leaving 13 bases between them. Looked up from germline, CDR1 is LNHNV and CDR2 is YYDKDF (reference sequence). The CDR3 reads CATSRDRGQGNSPLHF. The CDR3 region has the DNA TGTGCCACCAGCAGAGATCGAGGTCAGGGGAATTCACCCCTCCACTTT.

The chain links TRBV6-2 or TRBV6-3 to TRBJ2-3, with 7 bases aligning to TRBD2. Trimming took 1 base from V and 6 from J; bases not matched to a gene: 7. The CDR3 sequence is 15 residues long. Germline loops: CDR1 MNHEY, CDR2 SVGEGT. The CDR3 here is CASSYWRENVDTQYF. CDR3 coding DNA: TGTGCCAGCAGTTACTGGCGGGAGAATGTTGATACGCAGTATTTT.

This clone is a singleton in its sample. The chain joins TRBV2 to TRBJ1-1; TRBD1 is a possible D gene (5 bases). The CDR3 contains 17 residues. The germline gives CDR1 SNHLY, CDR2 FYNNEI. CDR3 nucleotides: TGTGCGGTAGCCCGACAGCCGAATTCGGTATTGAACACTGAAGCTTTCTTT. Encoded protein: CAVARQPNSVLNTEAFF.